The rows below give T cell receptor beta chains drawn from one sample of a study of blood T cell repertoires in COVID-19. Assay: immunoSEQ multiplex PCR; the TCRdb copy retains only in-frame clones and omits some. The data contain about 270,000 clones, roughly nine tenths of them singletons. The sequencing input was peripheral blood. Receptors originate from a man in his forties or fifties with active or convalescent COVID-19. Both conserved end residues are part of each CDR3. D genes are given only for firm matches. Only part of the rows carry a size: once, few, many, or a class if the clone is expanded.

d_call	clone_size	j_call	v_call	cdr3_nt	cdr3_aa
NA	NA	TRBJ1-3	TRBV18	TGTGCCAGCTCACCAAACAGGGATGGCACCATATATTTT	CASSPNRDGTIYF
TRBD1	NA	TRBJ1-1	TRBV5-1	TGCGCCAGCAGCCAGCTTTGGGACAGGACTGAAGCTTTCTTT	CASSQLWDRTEAFF
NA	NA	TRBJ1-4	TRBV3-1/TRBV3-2	TGTGCCAGCAGCCAAAGACAGAATAATGAAAAACTGTTTTTT	CASSQRQNNEKLFF
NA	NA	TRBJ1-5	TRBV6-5	TGTGCCAGCAGTTCTTCCCGGAGCCAGCCCCAGCATTTT	CASSSSRSQPQHF
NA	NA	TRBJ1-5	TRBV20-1	TGCAGTGCTAGTCGAGGAGAACATAGCAATCAGCCCCAGCATTTT	CSASRGEHSNQPQHF
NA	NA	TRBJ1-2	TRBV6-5	TGTGCCAGCAGTTACTTGAGGGGGAACTATGGCTACACCTTC	CASSYLRGNYGYTF
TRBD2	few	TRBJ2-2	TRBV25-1	TGTGCCAGCAGACTAGCGGGGGGGACCGGGGAGCTGTTTTTT	CASRLAGGTGELFF
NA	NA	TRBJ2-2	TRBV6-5	TGTGCCAGCGGGCCCTCGTCAATAAACACCGGGGAGCTGTTTTTT	CASGPSSINTGELFF
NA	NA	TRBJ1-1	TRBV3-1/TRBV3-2	TGTGCCAGCAGCCAGCGACTTGGGGCTTGGGCCACTGAAGCTTTCTTT	CASSQRLGAWATEAFF
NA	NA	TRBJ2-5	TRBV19	TGTGCCAGTAGTCTAGGGCGAGAGGCTCAAGAGACCCAGTACTTC	CASSLGREAQETQYF
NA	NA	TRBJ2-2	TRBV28	TGTGCCAGCAGTTTATGGTCTACCCCCACCGGGGAGCTGTTTTTT	CASSLWSTPTGELFF
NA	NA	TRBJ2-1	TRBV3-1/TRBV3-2	TGTGCCAGCAGCCAGGTAGGAGGAAATGAGCAGTTCTTC	CASSQVGGNEQFF
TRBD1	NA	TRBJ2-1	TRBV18	TGTGCCAGCTCACCGGACAGGGCGTCCTACAATGAGCAGTTCTTC	CASSPDRASYNEQFF
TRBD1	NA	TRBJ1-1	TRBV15	TGTGCCACCAGGAAGACAGGGGAGGACACTGAAGCTTTCTTT	CATRKTGEDTEAFF
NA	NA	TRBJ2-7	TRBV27	TGTGCCAGCAGTTTCGCTGGGGAGAACGAGCAGTACTTC	CASSFAGENEQYF
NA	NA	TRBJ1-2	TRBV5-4	TGTGCCAGCAGCTCCCTAGACAGGCCCGATAACTATGGCTACACCTTC	CASSSLDRPDNYGYTF
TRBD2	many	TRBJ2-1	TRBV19	TGTGCCACTCCCCTAGGAACTAGCGGGGAGGCGTACAATGAGCAGTTCTTC	CATPLGTSGEAYNEQFF
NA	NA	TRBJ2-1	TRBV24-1	TGTGCCACCAGTGATAACCAGGGGTTTGAGCAGTTCTTC	CATSDNQGFEQFF
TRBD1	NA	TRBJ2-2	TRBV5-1	TGCGCCAGCAGCGGGACAGGGGGCGGGGAGCTGTTTTTT	CASSGTGGGELFF
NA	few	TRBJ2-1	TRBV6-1	TGTGCCAGCAGTGACAACATTTTCGATGAGCAGTTCTTC	CASSDNIFDEQFF
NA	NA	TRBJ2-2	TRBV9	TGTGCCAGCAGCGTCGCGGGGGCCCTAATCACCGGGGAGCTGTTTTTT	CASSVAGALITGELFF
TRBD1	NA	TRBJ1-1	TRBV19	TGTGCCAGTACTTCCAGGACAGGGTTCCCTGAAGCTTTCTTT	CASTSRTGFPEAFF
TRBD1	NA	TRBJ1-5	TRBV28	TGTGCCAGCAGTGCGGGACAGGTGCCCAGGCATAGCAATCAGCCCCAGCATTTT	CASSAGQVPRHSNQPQHF
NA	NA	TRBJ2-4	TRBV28	TGTGCCAGCAGCATTGAACAGGGCGCCAAAAACATTCAGTACTTC	CASSIEQGAKNIQYF
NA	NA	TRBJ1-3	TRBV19	TGTGCCGGGAAGACAGCCGGTGGAAACACCATATATTTT	CAGKTAGGNTIYF
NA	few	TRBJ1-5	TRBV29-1	TGCAGCGTTGAAACAGATCGCAATCAGCCCCAGCATTTT	CSVETDRNQPQHF
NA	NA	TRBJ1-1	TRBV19	TGTGCCAGCCTGGCGGGGGCAGTTCTTACTGAAGCTTTCTTT	CASLAGAVLTEAFF
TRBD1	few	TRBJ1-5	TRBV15	TGTGCCACCAGCGCCCGGACAGGGGATAGCAATCAGCCCCAGCATTTT	CATSARTGDSNQPQHF
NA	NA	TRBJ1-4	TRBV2	TGTGCCAGCAGTGAGCGGACAGCAACTAATGAAAAACTGTTTTTT	CASSERTATNEKLFF
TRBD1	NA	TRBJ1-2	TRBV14	TGTGCCAGCAGCCAAAAGGCGGGACAGGCTAACTATGGCTACACCTTC	CASSQKAGQANYGYTF
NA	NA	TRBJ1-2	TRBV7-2	TGTGCCAGCAGCTTACAACAGATCTATGGCTACACCTTC	CASSLQQIYGYTF
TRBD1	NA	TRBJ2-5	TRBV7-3	TGTGCCAGCAGCTCTATCCCACAGGGGGCAGGGCCAGAGACCCAGTACTTC	CASSSIPQGAGPETQYF
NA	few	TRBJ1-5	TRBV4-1	TGCGCCAGCAGCCAAGATGGGCATTTTAGCAATCAGCCCCAGCATTTT	CASSQDGHFSNQPQHF
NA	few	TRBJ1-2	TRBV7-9	TGTGCCAGCAGCCCAGGAGGTGGTTATGGCTACACCTTC	CASSPGGGYGYTF
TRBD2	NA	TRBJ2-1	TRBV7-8	TGTGCCAGCAGCTTAAGACTAGCGGGAGGCTCCTACAATGAGCAGTTCTTC	CASSLRLAGGSYNEQFF
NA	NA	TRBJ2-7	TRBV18	TGTGCCAGCTCACCCTATCCGGGTCGAGAGTCCTACGAGCAGTACTTC	CASSPYPGRESYEQYF
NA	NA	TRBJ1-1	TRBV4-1	TGCGCCAGCAGCCAAGAAGGCTGGACAGAGCCGAACACTGAAGCTTTCTTT	CASSQEGWTEPNTEAFF
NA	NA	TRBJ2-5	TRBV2	TGTGCCAGCAGTGAGAGGGGGTCGGGGGAGACCCAGTACTTC	CASSERGSGETQYF
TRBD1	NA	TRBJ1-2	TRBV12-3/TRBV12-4	TGTGCCAGCAGTTTTGGACAGGGTGGCTACACCTTC	CASSFGQGGYTF
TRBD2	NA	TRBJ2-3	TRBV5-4	TGTGCCAGCAGCACACGGACTAGTGTATCAGATACGCAGTATTTT	CASSTRTSVSDTQYF
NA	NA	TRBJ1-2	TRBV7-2	TGTGCCAGCAGCTTAGACAGGACACGGGCAGGGTATGGCTACACCTTC	CASSLDRTRAGYGYTF
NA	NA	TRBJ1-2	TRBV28	TGTGCCAGCAGTTTAGGAGGGTTTGGCTATGGCTACACCTTC	CASSLGGFGYGYTF
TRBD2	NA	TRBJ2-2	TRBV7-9	TGTGCCAGCAGCTCCGGGACTAGGGAAACCGGGGAGCTGTTTTTT	CASSSGTRETGELFF
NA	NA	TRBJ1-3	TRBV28	TGTGCCAGCAGTTTACGGGGTTCTGGAAACACCATATATTTT	CASSLRGSGNTIYF
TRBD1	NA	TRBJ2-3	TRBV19	TGTGCCAGTAGTATGGGACAGGGGTACACAGATACGCAGTATTTT	CASSMGQGYTDTQYF
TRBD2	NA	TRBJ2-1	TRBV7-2	TGTGCCAGCAGCCCCGCCAGCGGGAGCTACAATGAGCAGTTCTTC	CASSPASGSYNEQFF
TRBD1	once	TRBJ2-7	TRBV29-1	TGCAGCGCTGTGGACAGGGGGGCAAAGCAGTACTTC	CSAVDRGAKQYF
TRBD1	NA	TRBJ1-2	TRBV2	TGTGCCAGCAGTGAACTCGAACAGGGGCATGGCTACACCTTC	CASSELEQGHGYTF
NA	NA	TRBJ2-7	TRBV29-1	TGCAGCGTTGTTCCAGGGGCGACCGAGCAGTACTTC	CSVVPGATEQYF
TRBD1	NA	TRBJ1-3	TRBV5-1	TGCGCCAGCAGCTTGGGGACAGGGACTGGAAACACCATATATTTT	CASSLGTGTGNTIYF